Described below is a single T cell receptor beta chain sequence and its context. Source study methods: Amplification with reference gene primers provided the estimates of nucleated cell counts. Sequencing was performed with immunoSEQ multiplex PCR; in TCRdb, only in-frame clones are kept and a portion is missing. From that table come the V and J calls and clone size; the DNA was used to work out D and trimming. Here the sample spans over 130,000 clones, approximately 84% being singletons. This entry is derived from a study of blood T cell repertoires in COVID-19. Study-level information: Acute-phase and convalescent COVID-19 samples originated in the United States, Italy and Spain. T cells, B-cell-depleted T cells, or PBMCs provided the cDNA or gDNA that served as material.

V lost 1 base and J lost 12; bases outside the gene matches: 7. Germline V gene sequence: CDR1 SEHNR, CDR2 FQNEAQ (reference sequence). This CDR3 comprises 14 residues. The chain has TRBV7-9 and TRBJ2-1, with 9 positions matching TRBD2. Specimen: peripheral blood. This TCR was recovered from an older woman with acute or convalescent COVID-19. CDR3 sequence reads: CASSLGRTSVAQFF. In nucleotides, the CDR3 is TGTGCCAGCAGCTTAGGCCGGACTAGCGTGGCGCAGTTCTTC.